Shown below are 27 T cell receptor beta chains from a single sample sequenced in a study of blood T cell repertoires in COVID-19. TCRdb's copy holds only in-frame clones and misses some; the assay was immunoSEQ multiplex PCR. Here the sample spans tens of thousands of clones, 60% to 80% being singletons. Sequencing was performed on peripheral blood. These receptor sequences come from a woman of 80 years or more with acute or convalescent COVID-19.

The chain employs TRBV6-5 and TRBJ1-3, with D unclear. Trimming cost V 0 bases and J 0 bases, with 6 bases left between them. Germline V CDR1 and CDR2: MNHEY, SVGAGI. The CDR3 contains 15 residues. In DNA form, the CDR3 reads TGTGCCAGCAGTTACTCCCTCTACTCTGGAAACACCATATATTTT. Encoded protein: CASSYSLYSGNTIYF.

The CDR3 loop is CASSYLAGASYEQYF. The CDR3 DNA sequence: TGTGCCAGCAGCTACCTAGCGGGAGCTTCCTACGAGCAGTACTTC. The chain joins TRBV7-6 to TRBJ2-7, with 10 nucleotides matching TRBD2. The CDR3 length is 15 residues. The trim removed 4 bases at V and 1 base at J, leaving 4 bases unmatched. Germline V gene sequence: CDR1 SGHVS, CDR2 FNYEAQ.

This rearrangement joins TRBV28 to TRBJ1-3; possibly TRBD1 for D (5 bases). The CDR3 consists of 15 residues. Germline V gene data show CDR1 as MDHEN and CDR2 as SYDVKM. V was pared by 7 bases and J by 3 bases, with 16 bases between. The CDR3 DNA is TGTGCCAGCACCTCCGGGGGGTTCTTTGGAAACACCATATATTTT. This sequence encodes CASTSGGFFGNTIYF.

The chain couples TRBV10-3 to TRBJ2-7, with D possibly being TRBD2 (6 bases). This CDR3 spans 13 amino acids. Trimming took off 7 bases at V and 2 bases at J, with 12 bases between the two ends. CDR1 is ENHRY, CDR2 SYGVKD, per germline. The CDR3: CAIKGGSTYEQYF. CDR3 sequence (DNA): TGTGCCATCAAAGGAGGGTCCACCTACGAGCAGTACTTC.

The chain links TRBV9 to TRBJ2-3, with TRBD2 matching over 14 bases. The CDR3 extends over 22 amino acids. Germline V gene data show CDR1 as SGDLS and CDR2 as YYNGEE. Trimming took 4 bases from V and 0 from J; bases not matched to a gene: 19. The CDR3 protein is CASSTAYLTSGGASASTDTQYF. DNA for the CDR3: TGTGCCAGCAGCACCGCCTATTTGACTAGCGGGGGGGCTTCGGCTAGCACAGATACGCAGTATTTT.

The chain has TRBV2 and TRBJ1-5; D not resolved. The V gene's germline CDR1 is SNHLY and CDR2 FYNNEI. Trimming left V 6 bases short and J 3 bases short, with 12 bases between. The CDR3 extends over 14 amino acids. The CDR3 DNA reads TGTGCCAGCAGCCCAGACACAATCAATCAGCCCCAGCATTTT. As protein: CASSPDTINQPQHF. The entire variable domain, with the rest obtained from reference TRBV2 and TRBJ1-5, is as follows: EPEVTQTPSHQVTQMGQEVILRCVPISNHLYFYWYRQILGQKVEFLVSFYNNEISEKSEIFDDQFSVERPDGSNFTLKIRSTKLEDSAMYFCASSPDTINQPQHFGDGTRLSIL.

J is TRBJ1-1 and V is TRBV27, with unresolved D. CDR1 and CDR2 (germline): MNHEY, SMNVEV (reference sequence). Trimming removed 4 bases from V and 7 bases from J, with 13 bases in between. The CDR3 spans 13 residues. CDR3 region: CASSSGDSYEAFF. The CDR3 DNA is TGTGCCAGCAGTTCCGGGGATAGTTATGAAGCTTTCTTT.

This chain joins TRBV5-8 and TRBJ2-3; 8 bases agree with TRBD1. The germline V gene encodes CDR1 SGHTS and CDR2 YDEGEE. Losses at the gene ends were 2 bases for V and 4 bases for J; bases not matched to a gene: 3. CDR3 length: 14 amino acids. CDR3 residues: CASSFDRGSDTQYF. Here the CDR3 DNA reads TGTGCCAGCAGCTTTGACAGGGGATCAGATACGCAGTATTTT.

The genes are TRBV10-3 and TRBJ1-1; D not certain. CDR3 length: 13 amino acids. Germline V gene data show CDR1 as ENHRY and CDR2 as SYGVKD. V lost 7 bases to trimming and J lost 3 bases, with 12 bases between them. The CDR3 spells CAITRGTDTEAFF. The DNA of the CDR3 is TGTGCCATCACCCGAGGTACTGACACTGAAGCTTTCTTT.

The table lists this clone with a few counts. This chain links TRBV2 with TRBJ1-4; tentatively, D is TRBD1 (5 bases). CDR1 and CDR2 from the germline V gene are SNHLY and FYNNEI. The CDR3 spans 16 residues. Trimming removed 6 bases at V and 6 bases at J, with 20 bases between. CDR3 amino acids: CASREFRPGKYEKLFF. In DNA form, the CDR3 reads TGTGCCAGCAGGGAGTTCCGGCCAGGGAAGTATGAAAAACTGTTTTTT.

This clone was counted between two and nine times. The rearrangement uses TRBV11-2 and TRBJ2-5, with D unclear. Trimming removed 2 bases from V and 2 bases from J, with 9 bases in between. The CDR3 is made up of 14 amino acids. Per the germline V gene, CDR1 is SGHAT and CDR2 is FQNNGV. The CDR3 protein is CASSLTTPQETQYF. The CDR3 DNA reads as TGTGCCAGCAGCTTAACTACCCCACAAGAGACCCAGTACTTC.

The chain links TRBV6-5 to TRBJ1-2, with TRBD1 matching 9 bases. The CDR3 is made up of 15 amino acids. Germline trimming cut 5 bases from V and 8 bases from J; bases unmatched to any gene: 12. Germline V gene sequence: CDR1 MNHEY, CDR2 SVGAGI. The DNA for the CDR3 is TGTGCCAGCAGTACAGGGGGCGAACAGCATAGAGGCTACACCTTC. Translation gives CASSTGGEQHRGYTF.

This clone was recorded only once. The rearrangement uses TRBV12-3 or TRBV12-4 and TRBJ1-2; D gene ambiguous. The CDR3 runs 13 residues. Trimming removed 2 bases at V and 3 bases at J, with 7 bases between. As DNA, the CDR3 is TGTGCCAGCAGTTTAACGGGGTACTATGGCTACACCTTC. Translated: CASSLTGYYGYTF.

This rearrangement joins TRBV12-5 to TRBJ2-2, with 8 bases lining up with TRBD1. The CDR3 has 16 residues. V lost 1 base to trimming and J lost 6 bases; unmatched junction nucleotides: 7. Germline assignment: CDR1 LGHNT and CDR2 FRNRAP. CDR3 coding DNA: TGTGCTAGTGGTTTGGGACAGGGGTCTTATCCCGGGGAGCTGTTTTTT. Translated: CASGLGQGSYPGELFF.

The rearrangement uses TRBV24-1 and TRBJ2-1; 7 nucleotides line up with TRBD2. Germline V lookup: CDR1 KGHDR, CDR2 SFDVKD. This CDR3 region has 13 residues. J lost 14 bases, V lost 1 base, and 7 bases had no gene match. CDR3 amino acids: CATSDFGPSGEFF. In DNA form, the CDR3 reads TGTGCCACCAGTGATTTTGGGCCTAGCGGAGAGTTCTTC.

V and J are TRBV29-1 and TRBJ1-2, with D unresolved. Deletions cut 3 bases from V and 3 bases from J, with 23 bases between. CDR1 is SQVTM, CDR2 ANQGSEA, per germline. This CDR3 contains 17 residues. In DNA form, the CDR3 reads TGCAGCGTTGACCCGATTTCATACCCTACAGTGGACTATGGCTACACCTTC. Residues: CSVDPISYPTVDYGYTF.

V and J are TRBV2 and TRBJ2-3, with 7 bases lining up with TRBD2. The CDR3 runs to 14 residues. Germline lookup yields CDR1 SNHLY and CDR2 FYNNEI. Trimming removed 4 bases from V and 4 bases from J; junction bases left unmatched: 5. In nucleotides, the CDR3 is TGTGCCAGCAGTGTAGGGACTAAACCAGATACGCAGTATTTT. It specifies CASSVGTKPDTQYF.

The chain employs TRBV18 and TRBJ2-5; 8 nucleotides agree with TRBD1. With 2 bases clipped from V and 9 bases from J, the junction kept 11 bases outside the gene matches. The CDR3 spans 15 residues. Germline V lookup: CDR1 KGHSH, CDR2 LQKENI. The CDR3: CASSPMGQAPGAQYF. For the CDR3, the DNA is TGTGCCAGCTCACCAATGGGACAGGCCCCAGGGGCCCAGTACTTC.

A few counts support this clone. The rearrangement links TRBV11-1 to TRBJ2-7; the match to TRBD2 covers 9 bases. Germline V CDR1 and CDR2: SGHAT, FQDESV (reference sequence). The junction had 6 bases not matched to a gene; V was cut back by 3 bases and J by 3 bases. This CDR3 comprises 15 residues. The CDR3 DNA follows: TGTGCCAGCAGCTTCCGGACTAGCGAGGGCTACGAGCAGTACTTC. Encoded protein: CASSFRTSEGYEQYF.

CDR3 DNA sequence: TGCGCCAGCAGCCCCCGGACGGATGGGGGGAAACTGTTTTTT. This codes for CASSPRTDGGKLFF. The J gene is TRBJ1-4, the V gene TRBV5-1; weak D call: TRBD1 (5 bases). Trimming pared 4 bases from V and 11 bases from J, leaving 18 bases between. Looked up from germline, CDR1 is SGHRS and CDR2 is YFSETQ. This CDR3 is 14 amino acids long.

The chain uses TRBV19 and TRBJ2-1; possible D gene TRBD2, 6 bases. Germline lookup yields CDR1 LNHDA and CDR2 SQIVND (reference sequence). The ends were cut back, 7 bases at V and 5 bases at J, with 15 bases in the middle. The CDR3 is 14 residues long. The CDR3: CASTPPGGNNEQFF. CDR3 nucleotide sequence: TGTGCCAGTACCCCCCCCGGCGGGAACAATGAGCAGTTCTTC.

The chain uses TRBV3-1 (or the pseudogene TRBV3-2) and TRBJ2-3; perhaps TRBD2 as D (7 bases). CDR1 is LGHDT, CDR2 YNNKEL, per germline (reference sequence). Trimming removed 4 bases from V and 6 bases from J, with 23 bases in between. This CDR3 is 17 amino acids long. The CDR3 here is CASSRPSGGGGGDTQYF. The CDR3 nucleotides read TGTGCCAGCAGCCGACCTAGCGGAGGGGGAGGGGGGGATACGCAGTATTTT.

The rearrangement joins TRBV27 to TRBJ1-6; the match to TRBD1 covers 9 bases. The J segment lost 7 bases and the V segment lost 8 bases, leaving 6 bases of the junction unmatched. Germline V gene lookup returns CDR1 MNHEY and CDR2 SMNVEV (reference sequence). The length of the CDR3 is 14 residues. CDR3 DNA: TGTGCCAGCGGATGGGACAGGGTAAATTCACCCCTCCACTTT. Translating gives CASGWDRVNSPLHF.

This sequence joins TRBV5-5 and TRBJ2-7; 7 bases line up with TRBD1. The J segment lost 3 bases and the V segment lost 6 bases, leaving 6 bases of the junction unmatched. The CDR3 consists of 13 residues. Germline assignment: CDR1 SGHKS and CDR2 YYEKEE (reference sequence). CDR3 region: CASTGTDFYEQYF. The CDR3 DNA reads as TGTGCCAGCACCGGGACAGATTTCTACGAGCAGTACTTC.

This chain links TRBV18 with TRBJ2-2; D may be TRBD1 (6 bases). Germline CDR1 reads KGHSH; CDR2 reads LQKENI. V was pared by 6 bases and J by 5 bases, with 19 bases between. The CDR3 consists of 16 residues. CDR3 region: CASSPNTGPLTGELFF. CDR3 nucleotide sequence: TGTGCCAGCTCCCCTAATACAGGGCCTCTGACCGGGGAGCTGTTTTTT.

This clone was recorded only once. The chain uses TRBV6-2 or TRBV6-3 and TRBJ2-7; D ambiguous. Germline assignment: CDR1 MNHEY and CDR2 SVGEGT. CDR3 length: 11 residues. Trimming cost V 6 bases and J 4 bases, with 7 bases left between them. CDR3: CASSLTYEQYF. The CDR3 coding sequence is TGTGCCAGCAGCCTGACATACGAGCAGTACTTC.

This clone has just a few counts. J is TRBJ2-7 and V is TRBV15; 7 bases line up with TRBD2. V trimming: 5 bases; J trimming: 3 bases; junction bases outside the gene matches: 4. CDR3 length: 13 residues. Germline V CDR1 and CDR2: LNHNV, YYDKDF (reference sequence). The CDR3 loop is CATSRGEVYEQYF. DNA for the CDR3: TGTGCCACCAGCCGGGGGGAGGTCTACGAGCAGTACTTC.